Sequencing of this T cell receptor (beta chain) was carried out in a study of blood T cell repertoires in COVID-19 (dated by TCRdb to the early 2020s). About the investigation overall: Samples covering the acute and convalescent phases of COVID-19 were provided by collaborators in the United States, Italy and Spain. The material from the prospective study consisted of cDNA or gDNA derived from T cells, B-cell-depleted T cells, or PBMCs. Subjects who had been exposed to COVID-19, were actively infected with it, or had recovered from it provided the deeply sampled blood TCRbeta repertoires that made up the dataset. The repertoires were made available in a free public database intended to serve as a resource for research on the immune response to SARS-CoV-2. Samples came from the ongoing ImmuneRACE study (first 160 participants) plus 1,254 subjects from 6 global collaborators. The sample metadata nearly always contained a de-identified subject ID, COVID-19 status, age in years and sex. Where available, HLA class I and class II types were taken from metadata supplied by the sample provider and were not determined by assay-based typing. The investigation overall reported the following: The amount of clinical and demographic metadata varied by source and participant and was provided uncurated.

With respect to this clone: There is no known antigen for this receptor. No clone much larger than this one lies a single base away; base qualities are absent.

TCRbeta CDR3 regions were amplified from genomic DNA by means of the immunoSEQ Assay, a bias-controlled multiplex PCR. The original methods were these. Nucleated cell counts per sample were estimated from amplification of reference gene primers within the assay. Sequence reads were collapsed and filtered to measure the absolute abundance of every unique TCRbeta CDR3 rearrangement. Productive Simpson clonality was computed per sample as the square root of Simpson's diversity index over productive rearrangements. TCRdb took over this immuneACCESS table, retaining in-frame rearrangements with V and J assigned. Such tables are incomplete; in checked studies, under half of the missing clones stem from an unresolved V gene, and the remainder is unexplained. V, J and clone size were drawn from that table, and D and trimming were deduced from the DNA. The sample includes over 250,000 clones, with roughly 90% observed a single time. In total, the top ten clones hold about 2.2% of the sample.

Its CDR3 holds 13 amino acids, cysteine through phenylalanine. Only the CDR3 part of the read is kept: 39 bases, read in frame from the first base. Compared with germline, V lacks 2 bases and J lacks 8 bases; bases without a gene match: 5. According to the germline V gene (reference sequence), CDR1 reads GTSNPN and CDR2 reads SVGIG. One collaborating source in Seattle enrolled patients during active infection and followed them longitudinally through the course of disease. Each collaborating institution followed its own protocols to collect whole blood in K2EDTA tubes. For TCRbeta analysis, collaborator samples were shipped as frozen whole blood, as isolated PBMCs, or as DNA extracted from either sample type.

The V and J segments used are TRBV30 and TRBJ2-1, and 8 bases in between align with TRBD2. This TCR derives from a woman in her thirties with COVID-19, enrolled during active disease. The material sequenced was peripheral blood. The DNA is TGTGCCTGGAGTATGGGGACTAGGGATGAGCAGTTCTTC. Its protein reads: CAWSMGTRDEQFF.